This entry lists 7 T cell receptor beta chains sequenced from one sample in a study of T-cell reconstitution after alpha-beta-depleted transplantation in children. Preparation of the TCRbeta library was carried out with unique molecular identifiers. TCRdb fed the PCR reads into MiXCR, producing one record per CDR3 protein. The table shows 500,000 to 750,000 distinct CDR3 sequences, with roughly a quarter occurring only once. The sample was PBMCs, taken before TCRalphabeta/CD19-depleted stem cell transplant. The receptors derive from a boy younger than two with Wiskott-Aldrich syndrome, due to receive a stem cell transplant.

This chain uses TRBV24-1 with TRBJ1-5, with D possibly matching TRBD1 (6 bases). The CDR3 runs 15 residues. CDR1 and CDR2 from the germline V gene are KGHDR and SFDVKD. V was shortened by 2 bases and J by 7 bases, with 14 bases between the two germline ends. CDR3 DNA sequence: TGTGCCACCAGTGATTCGAGGTACAGGGAGCAGCCCCAGCATTTT. Residues: CATSDSRYREQPQHF.

This clonotype was recorded at least ten times. The gene calls are TRBV4-2 and TRBJ2-3; a possible D gene is TRBD2 (5 bases). CDR1 and CDR2 from the germline V gene are LGHNA and YNFKEQ. Trimming took off 0 bases at V and 5 bases at J, with 12 bases between the two ends. The length of the CDR3 is 15 residues. Here the CDR3 reads CASSQDRLAVDTQYF. For the CDR3, the DNA is TGTGCCAGCAGCCAAGATAGGCTAGCTGTAGATACGCAGTATTTT.

The V call is TRBV27, the J call TRBJ1-4; D is ambiguous. Trimming removed 4 bases at V and 8 bases at J, with 14 bases between. Per germline, CDR1 MNHEY and CDR2 SMNVEV (reference sequence). The CDR3 runs 14 residues. The CDR3 loop is CASSSLRPGEKLFF. In DNA form, the CDR3 reads TGTGCCAGCAGTTCCCTGCGCCCGGGGGAAAAACTGTTTTTT.

This sequence joins TRBV5-1 and TRBJ2-1, with a possible D match to TRBD1 (5 bases). CDR3 length equals 17 residues. Germline V lookup: CDR1 SGHRS, CDR2 YFSETQ. V lost 0 bases and J lost 1, with 14 bases in between. In nucleotides, the CDR3 is TGCGCCAGCAGCTTGGCCACAGGCCTCGGGTCCTACAATGAGCAGTTCTTC. This sequence encodes CASSLATGLGSYNEQFF. Variable domain in full (rest from reference TRBV5-1 and TRBJ2-1): KAGVTQTPRYLIKTRGQQVTLSCSPISGHRSVSWYQQTPGQGLQFLFEYFSETQRNKGNFPGRFSGRQFSNSRSEMNVSTLELGDSALYLCASSLATGLGSYNEQFFGPGTRLTVL.

V and J are TRBV10-2 and TRBJ2-3; no definite D call. Looked up from germline, CDR1 is WSHSY and CDR2 is SAAADI. This CDR3 contains 15 residues. Trimming took 6 bases from V and 3 from J, leaving 16 bases between them. The CDR3 region has the DNA TGCGCCAGCAGGGTGATCGGAGTGGGGACAGATACGCAGTATTTT. This encodes CASRVIGVGTDTQYF.

V is TRBV6-1 and J is TRBJ2-1, with 14 bases fitting TRBD2. V was clipped by 4 bases and J by 3 bases; unmatched bases: 2. Germline assignment: CDR1 MNHNS and CDR2 SASEGT. This CDR3 region has 16 residues. This chain's CDR3 is CASSGTSGRFYNEQFF. CDR3 sequence (DNA): TGTGCCAGCAGTGGGACTAGCGGGAGGTTCTACAATGAGCAGTTCTTC.

This chain links TRBV18 with TRBJ2-3, with D perhaps given as TRBD1 or TRBD2 (6 bases each). Trimming took 0 bases from V and 0 from J, leaving 10 bases between them. In germline, CDR1 is KGHSH, CDR2 LQKENI. This CDR3 contains 16 residues. This chain's CDR3 is CASSPPGGSSTDTQYF. The CDR3 nucleotides are TGTGCCAGCTCACCACCGGGGGGCTCTAGCACAGATACGCAGTATTTT.